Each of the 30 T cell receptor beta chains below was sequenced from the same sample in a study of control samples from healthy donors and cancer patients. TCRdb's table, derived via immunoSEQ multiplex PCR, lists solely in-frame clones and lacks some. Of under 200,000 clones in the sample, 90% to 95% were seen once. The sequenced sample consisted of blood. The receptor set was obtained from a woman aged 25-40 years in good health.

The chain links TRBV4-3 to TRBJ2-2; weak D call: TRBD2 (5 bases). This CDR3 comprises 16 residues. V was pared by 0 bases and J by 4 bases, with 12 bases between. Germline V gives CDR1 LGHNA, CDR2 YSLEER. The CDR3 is CASSQDPAEVTGELFF. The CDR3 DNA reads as TGCGCCAGCAGCCAAGATCCAGCGGAGGTCACCGGGGAGCTGTTTTTT.

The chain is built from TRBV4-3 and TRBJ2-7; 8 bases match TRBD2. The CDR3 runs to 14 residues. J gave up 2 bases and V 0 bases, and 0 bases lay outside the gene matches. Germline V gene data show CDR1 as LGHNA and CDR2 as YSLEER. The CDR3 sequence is CASSQELAAYEQYF. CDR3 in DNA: TGCGCCAGCAGCCAAGAACTAGCGGCCTACGAGCAGTACTTC.

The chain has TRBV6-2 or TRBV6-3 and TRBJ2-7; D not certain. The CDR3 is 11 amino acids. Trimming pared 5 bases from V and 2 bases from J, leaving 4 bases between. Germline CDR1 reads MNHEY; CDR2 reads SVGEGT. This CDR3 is CASSETYEQYF. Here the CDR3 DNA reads TGTGCCAGCAGTGAGACCTACGAGCAGTACTTC.

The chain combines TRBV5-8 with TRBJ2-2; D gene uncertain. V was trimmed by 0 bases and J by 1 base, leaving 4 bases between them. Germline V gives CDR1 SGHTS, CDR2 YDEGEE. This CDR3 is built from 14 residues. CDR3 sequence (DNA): TGTGCCAGCAGCTTGGAACGGAACACCGGGGAGCTGTTTTTT. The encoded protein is CASSLERNTGELFF.

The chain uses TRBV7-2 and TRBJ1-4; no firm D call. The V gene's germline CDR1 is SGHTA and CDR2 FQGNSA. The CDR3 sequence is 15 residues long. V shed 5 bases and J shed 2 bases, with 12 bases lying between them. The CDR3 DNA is TGTGCCAGCAGCAAACGGGAGGGCACTAATGAAAAACTGTTTTTT. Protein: CASSKREGTNEKLFF.

CDR3 sequence (DNA): TGTGCCAGCTCACCACCTGACAGGGTGAACACTGAAGCTTTCTTT. This translates into CASSPPDRVNTEAFF. This chain connects TRBV18 to TRBJ1-1; 7 bases map to TRBD1. The ends lost 0 bases at V and 0 bases at J; junction bases unmatched: 1. CDR3 length equals 15 residues. Germline V gives CDR1 KGHSH, CDR2 LQKENI.

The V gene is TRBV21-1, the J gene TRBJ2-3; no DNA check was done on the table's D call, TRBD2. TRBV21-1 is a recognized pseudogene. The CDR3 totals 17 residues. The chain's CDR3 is CASSKLAGGPSTDTQYF. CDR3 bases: TGTGCCAGCAGCAAACTAGCGGGAGGGCCTAGCACAGATACGCAGTATTTT.

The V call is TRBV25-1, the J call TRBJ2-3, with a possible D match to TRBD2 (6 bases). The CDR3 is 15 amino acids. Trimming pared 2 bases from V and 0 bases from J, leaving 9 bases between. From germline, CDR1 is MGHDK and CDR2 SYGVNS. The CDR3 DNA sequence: TGTGCCAGCAGTGAACCCGGGACTAGCACAGATACGCAGTATTTT. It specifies CASSEPGTSTDTQYF.

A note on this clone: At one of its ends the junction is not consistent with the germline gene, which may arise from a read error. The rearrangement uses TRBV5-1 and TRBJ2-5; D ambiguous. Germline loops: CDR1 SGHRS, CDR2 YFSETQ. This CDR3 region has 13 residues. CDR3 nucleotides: TGCGCCAACAGCTTGGTTGTTGGCGAGACCCAGTACTTC. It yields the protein CANSLVVGETQYF.

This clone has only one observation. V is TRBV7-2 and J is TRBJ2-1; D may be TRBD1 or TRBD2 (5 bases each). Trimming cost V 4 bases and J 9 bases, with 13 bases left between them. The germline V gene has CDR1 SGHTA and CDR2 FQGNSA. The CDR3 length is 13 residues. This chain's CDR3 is CASSSQRGSEQFF. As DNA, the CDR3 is TGTGCCAGCAGCTCTCAGAGGGGATCTGAGCAGTTCTTC.

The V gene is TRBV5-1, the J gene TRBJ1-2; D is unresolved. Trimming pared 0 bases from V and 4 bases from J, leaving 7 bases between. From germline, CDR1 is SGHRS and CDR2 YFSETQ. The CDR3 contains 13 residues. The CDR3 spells CASSLEAVYGYTF. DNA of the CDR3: TGCGCCAGCAGCTTGGAGGCAGTCTATGGCTACACCTTC.

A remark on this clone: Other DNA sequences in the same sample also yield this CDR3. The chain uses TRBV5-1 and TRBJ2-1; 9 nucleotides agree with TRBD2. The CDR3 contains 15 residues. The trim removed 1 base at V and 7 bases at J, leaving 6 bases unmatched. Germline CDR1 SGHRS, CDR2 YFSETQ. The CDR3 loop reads CASSLIAGEGNEQFF. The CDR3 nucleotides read TGCGCCAGCAGCTTGATAGCGGGAGAGGGAAATGAGCAGTTCTTC.

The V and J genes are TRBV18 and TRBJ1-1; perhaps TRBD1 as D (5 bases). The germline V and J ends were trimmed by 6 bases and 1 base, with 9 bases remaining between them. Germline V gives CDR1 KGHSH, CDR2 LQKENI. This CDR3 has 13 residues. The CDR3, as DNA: TGTGCCAGCTCGGAACAGGAGAACACTGAAGCTTTCTTT. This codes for CASSEQENTEAFF.

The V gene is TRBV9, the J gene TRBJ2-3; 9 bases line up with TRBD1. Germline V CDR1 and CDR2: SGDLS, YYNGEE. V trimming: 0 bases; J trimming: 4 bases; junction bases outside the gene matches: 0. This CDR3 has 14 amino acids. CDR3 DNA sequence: TGTGCCAGCAGCGTAGGGACAGGGGCAGATACGCAGTATTTT. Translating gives CASSVGTGADTQYF.

Written as DNA, the CDR3 is TGTGCCAGCAGCTTAGTTGTCGGGACAGGGTCGGGCAATGAGCAGTTCTTC. Amino acids: CASSLVVGTGSGNEQFF. This rearrangement joins TRBV7-9 to TRBJ2-1; 9 nucleotides line up with TRBD1. V was clipped by 1 base and J by 6 bases; unmatched bases: 10. CDR1 and CDR2 (germline): SEHNR, FQNEAQ (reference sequence). CDR3 length equals 17 residues.

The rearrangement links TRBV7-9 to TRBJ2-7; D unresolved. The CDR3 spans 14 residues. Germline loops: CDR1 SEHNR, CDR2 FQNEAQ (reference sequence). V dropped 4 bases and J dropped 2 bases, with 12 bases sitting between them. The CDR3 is CASSSDGTPYEQYF. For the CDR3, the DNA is TGTGCCAGCAGCTCGGACGGAACCCCCTACGAGCAGTACTTC.

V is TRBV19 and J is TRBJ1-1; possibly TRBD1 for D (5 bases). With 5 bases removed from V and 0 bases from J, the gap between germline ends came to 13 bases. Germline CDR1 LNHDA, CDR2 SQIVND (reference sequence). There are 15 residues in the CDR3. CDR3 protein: CASSPGTVMNTEAFF. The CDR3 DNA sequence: TGTGCCAGTAGTCCAGGGACTGTCATGAACACTGAAGCTTTCTTT.

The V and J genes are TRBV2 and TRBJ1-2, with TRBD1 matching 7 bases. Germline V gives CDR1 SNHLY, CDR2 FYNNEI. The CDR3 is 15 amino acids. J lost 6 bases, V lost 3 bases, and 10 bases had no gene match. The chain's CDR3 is CASSDFSTGEDGYTF. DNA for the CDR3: TGTGCCAGCAGTGACTTCAGTACAGGGGAGGATGGCTACACCTTC. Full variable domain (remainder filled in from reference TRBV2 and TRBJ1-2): EPEVTQTPSHQVTQMGQEVILRCVPISNHLYFYWYRQILGQKVEFLVSFYNNEISEKSEIFDDQFSVERPDGSNFTLKIRSTKLEDSAMYFCASSDFSTGEDGYTFGSGTRLTVV.

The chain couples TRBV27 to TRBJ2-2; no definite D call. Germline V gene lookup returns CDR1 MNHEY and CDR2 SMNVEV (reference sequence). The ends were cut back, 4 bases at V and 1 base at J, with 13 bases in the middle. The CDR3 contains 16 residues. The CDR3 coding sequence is TGTGCCAGCAGTTCGTTCGGAAAGGGGAACACCGGGGAGCTGTTTTTT. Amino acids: CASSSFGKGNTGELFF.

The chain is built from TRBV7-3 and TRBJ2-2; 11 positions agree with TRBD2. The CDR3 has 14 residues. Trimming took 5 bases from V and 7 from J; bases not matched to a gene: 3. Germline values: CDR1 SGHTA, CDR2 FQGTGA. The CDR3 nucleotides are TGTGCCAGCAGCCCAGGACTAGCGGGCGGGGAGCTGTTTTTT. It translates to CASSPGLAGGELFF. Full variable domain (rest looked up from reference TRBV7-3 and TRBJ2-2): GAGVSQTPSNKVTEKGKYVELRCDPISGHTALYWYRQSLGQGPEFLIYFQGTGAADDSGLPNDRFFAVRPEGSVSTLKIQRTERGDSAVYLCASSPGLAGGELFFGEGSRLTVL.

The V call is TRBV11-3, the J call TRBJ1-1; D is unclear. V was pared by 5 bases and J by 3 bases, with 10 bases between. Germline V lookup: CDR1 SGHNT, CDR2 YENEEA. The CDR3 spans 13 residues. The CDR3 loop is CASSTTADTEAFF. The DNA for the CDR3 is TGTGCCAGCAGCACTACGGCTGACACTGAAGCTTTCTTT.

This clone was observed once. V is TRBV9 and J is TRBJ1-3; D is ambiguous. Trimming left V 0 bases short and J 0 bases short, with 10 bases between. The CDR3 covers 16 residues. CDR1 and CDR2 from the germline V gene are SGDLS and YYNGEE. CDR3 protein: CASSVGVVSSGNTIYF. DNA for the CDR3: TGTGCCAGCAGCGTAGGGGTGGTTAGCTCTGGAAACACCATATATTTT.

CDR3 protein: CASSPRTGLQNSPLHF. CDR3 in DNA: TGTGCCAGCAGTCCCCGGACAGGCCTACAAAATTCACCCCTCCACTTT. The chain uses TRBV28 and TRBJ1-6, with 7 bases matching TRBD1. This CDR3 comprises 16 residues. The V and J ends lost 5 bases and 7 bases, in that order; junction bases with no gene match: 11. Per the germline V gene, CDR1 is MDHEN and CDR2 is SYDVKM.

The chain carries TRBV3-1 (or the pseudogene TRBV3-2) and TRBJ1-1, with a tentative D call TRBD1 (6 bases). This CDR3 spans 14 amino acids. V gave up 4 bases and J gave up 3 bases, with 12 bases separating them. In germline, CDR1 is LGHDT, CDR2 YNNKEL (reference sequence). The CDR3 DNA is TGTGCCAGCAGCCGTTTGTCAGGGGACACTGAAGCTTTCTTT. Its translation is CASSRLSGDTEAFF.

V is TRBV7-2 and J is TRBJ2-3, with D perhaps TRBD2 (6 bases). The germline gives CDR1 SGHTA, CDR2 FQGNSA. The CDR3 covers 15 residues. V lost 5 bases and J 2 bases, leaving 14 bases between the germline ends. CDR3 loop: CASSPRDFLTDTQYF. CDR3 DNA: TGTGCCAGCAGCCCCCGGGACTTCCTCACAGATACGCAGTATTTT. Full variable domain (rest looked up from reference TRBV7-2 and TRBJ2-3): GAGVSQSPSNKVTEKGKDVELRCDPISGHTALYWYRQSLGQGLEFLIYFQGNSAPDKSGLPSDRFSAERTGGSVSTLTIQRTQQEDSAVYLCASSPRDFLTDTQYFGPGTRLTVL.

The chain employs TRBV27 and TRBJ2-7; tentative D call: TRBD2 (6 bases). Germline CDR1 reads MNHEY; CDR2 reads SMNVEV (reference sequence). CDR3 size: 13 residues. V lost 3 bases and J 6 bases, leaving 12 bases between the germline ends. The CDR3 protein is CASSLTRKGEQYF. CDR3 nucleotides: TGTGCCAGCAGTTTGACTAGGAAAGGCGAGCAGTACTTC.

The CDR3 DNA sequence: TGTGCCAGCAGCAAACAGGGAGGCTACAATGAGCAGTTCTTC. Translation: CASSKQGGYNEQFF. The chain recombines TRBV5-4 with TRBJ2-1; the D gene could be TRBD1 or TRBD2 (6 bases each). Germline loops: CDR1 SGHNT, CDR2 YYREEE (reference sequence). There are 14 residues in the CDR3. V lost 4 bases and J 3 bases, leaving 11 bases between the germline ends.

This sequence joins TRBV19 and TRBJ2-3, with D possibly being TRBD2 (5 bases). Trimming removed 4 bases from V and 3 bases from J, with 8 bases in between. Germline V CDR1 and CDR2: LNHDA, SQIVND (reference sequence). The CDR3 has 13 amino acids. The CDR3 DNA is TGTGCCAGTAGTAGGCCGGGGACAGATACGCAGTATTTT. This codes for CASSRPGTDTQYF.

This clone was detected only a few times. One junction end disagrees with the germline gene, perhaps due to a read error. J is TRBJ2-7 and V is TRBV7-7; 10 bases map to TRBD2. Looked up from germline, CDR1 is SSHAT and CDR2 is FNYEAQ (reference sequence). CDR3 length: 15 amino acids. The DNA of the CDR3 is TGTGCTAGCAGCTTAGCTAGCGGGAGCGGCTACGAGCAGTACTTC. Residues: CASSLASGSGYEQYF.

The CDR3 region is CASSRGQFNEKLFF. The CDR3 bases are TGTGCCAGCTCACGGGGACAGTTTAATGAAAAACTGTTTTTT. The chain couples TRBV18 to TRBJ1-4; 7 nucleotides match TRBD1. The CDR3 sequence is 14 residues long. The germline V gene encodes CDR1 KGHSH and CDR2 LQKENI. The J segment lost 4 bases and the V segment lost 4 bases, leaving 3 bases of the junction unmatched. The whole variable domain, remainder taken from reference TRBV18 and TRBJ1-4, is NAGVMQNPRHLVRRRGQEARLRCSPMKGHSHVYWYRQLPEEGLKFMVYLQKENIIDESGMPKERFSAEFPKEGPSILRIQQVVRGDSAAYFCASSRGQFNEKLFFGSGTQLSVL.